A selection of T cell receptor beta chains follows, all from one sample in a study of T cell repertoires in cytomegalovirus infection. TCRdb re-analysed the reads in MiXCR, keeping a single row per CDR3 protein. The profile shows a few hundred thousand distinct CDR3 sequences, roughly 15% of them singletons. The specimen sequenced was PBMCs. The source of these receptors is a human donor in good health (CMV status not recorded). Some clones in this sample may be carry-over from other donors' samples. Both conserved end residues are part of each CDR3. The D gene is left open where the match is weak. The size field is filled for only some rows; it gives once, few, many or a size class.

D gene	V gene	clone size	J gene	CDR3 protein	CDR3 DNA
TRBD2	TRBV7-3	many	TRBJ2-5	CASSPYSGRGETQYF	TGTGCCAGCAGCCCCTATAGCGGGAGGGGGGAGACCCAGTACTTC
NA	TRBV29-1	NA	TRBJ1-2	CSVEDWFSLGGGYTF	TGCAGCGTTGAAGATTGGTTTAGCCTGGGCGGTGGCTACACCTTC
TRBD2	TRBV20-1	many	TRBJ2-1	CSAPSGAVNEQFF	TGCAGTGCCCCAAGCGGGGCAGTCAATGAGCAGTTCTTC
TRBD1	TRBV7-6	NA	TRBJ2-2	CASTTGQATWTGELFF	TGTGCCAGCACCACCGGACAGGCGACCTGGACCGGGGAGCTGTTTTTT
TRBD1	TRBV19	NA	TRBJ1-2	CASRQGPYGYTF	TGTGCCAGTAGACAGGGGCCCTATGGCTACACCTTC
TRBD1	TRBV15	NA	TRBJ2-2	CATSRDSGQGRRTGELFF	TGTGCCACCAGCAGAGATAGTGGACAGGGTCGTAGGACCGGGGAGCTGTTTTTT
NA	TRBV20-1	NA	TRBJ2-1	CSARSSTKETGKAYNEQFF	TGCAGTGCTAGGTCCTCAACAAAAGAAACAGGGAAGGCCTACAATGAGCAGTTCTTC
NA	TRBV29-1	few	TRBJ2-2	CSVEAQLNTGELFF	TGCAGCGTTGAGGCACAGCTCAACACCGGGGAGCTGTTTTTT
NA	TRBV5-1	few	TRBJ2-1	CASSPSENRHNEQFF	TGCGCCAGCAGCCCTAGTGAGAATCGACACAATGAGCAGTTCTTC
NA	TRBV3-1	NA	TRBJ1-6	CASSQVPDSPLHF	TGTGCCAGCAGCCAAGTACCGGATTCACCCCTCCACTTT
NA	TRBV7-2	many	TRBJ1-2	CASSLGTGLNYGYTF	TGTGCCAGCAGCTTGGGAACGGGACTGAACTATGGCTACACCTTC
NA	TRBV2	few	TRBJ2-2	CASWGGPGTGELFF	TGTGCCAGTTGGGGGGGCCCGGGCACCGGGGAGCTGTTTTTT
NA	TRBV3-1	NA	TRBJ2-7	CASSQGPGAFSEQYF	TGTGCCAGCAGCCAAGGTCCAGGGGCCTTTAGCGAGCAGTACTTC
TRBD2	TRBV4-1	few	TRBJ2-7	CASSHLSGDYNYEQYF	TGCGCCAGCAGCCACCTTAGTGGGGACTACAACTACGAGCAGTACTTC
NA	TRBV20-1	NA	TRBJ1-6	CSARSGAVGVSSYNSPLHF	TGCAGTGCTAGATCCGGAGCGGTGGGTGTGAGCTCCTATAATTCACCCCTCCACTTT
NA	TRBV29-1	NA	TRBJ1-1	CSGLSGETEAFF	TGCAGCGGCCTCTCAGGGGAGACTGAAGCTTTCTTT
TRBD2	TRBV7-9	many	TRBJ2-6	CASSSWSGSGRSGANVLTF	TGTGCCAGCAGCTCATGGAGCGGTAGCGGGAGGTCTGGGGCCAACGTCCTGACTTTC
NA	TRBV6-6	NA	TRBJ1-2	CASSYEGQGSNYGYTF	TGTGCCAGCAGTTACGAGGGCCAGGGTTCTAACTATGGCTACACCTTC
NA	TRBV28	NA	TRBJ2-7	CASSFRGIPSYEQYF	TGTGCCAGCAGTTTTAGGGGGATCCCCTCCTACGAGCAGTACTTC
TRBD1	TRBV3-1	few	TRBJ1-1	CASSRGQGASQDTEAFF	TGTGCCAGCAGCCGGGGACAGGGGGCGAGCCAGGACACTGAAGCTTTCTTT
NA	TRBV18	few	TRBJ2-1	CASSPIATNSYNEQFF	TGTGCCAGCTCACCAATCGCGACAAACTCCTACAATGAGCAGTTCTTC
NA	TRBV18	few	TRBJ1-1	CASSPRTDNTEAFF	TGTGCCAGCTCACCACGGACAGATAACACTGAAGCTTTCTTT
NA	TRBV28	many	TRBJ2-1	CASGPGLPNNEQFF	TGTGCCAGCGGCCCTGGACTGCCGAACAATGAGCAGTTCTTC
NA	TRBV12-3/TRBV12-4	NA	TRBJ2-5	CASSPVLQETQYF	TGTGCCAGCAGCCCAGTCCTCCAAGAGACCCAGTACTTC
NA	TRBV28	many	TRBJ1-2	CASKGAGVSGYTF	TGTGCCAGCAAAGGGGCAGGGGTTTCCGGCTACACCTTC
NA	TRBV2	many	TRBJ2-7	CASSEAEGELTYYEQYF	TGTGCCAGCAGTGAAGCGGAAGGGGAACTAACCTACTACGAGCAGTACTTC
TRBD2	TRBV7-2	many	TRBJ2-3	CASSLKGTSGRDTQYF	TGTGCCAGCAGCTTAAAAGGGACTAGCGGGAGAGATACGCAGTATTTT
NA	TRBV15	NA	TRBJ2-1	CATSRDPRESGEQFF	TGTGCCACCAGCAGAGATCCGAGGGAGTCGGGTGAGCAGTTCTTC
NA	TRBV14	NA	TRBJ2-1	CASSQDQRGVEQFF	TGTGCCAGCAGCCAAGATCAACGTGGGGTTGAGCAGTTCTTC
NA	TRBV11-3	many	TRBJ1-2	CASSHPGGREFGYTF	TGTGCCAGCAGCCACCCCGGGGGGCGCGAGTTTGGCTACACCTTC
NA	TRBV29-1	NA	TRBJ2-7	CSVGGGTSPRSYEQYF	TGCAGCGTTGGAGGTGGGACATCGCCCCGCTCCTACGAGCAGTACTTC
TRBD1	TRBV5-4	NA	TRBJ2-2	CASLDRLNSGELFF	TGTGCCAGCCTGGACAGGTTAAATTCCGGGGAGCTGTTTTTT
TRBD2	TRBV29-1	NA	TRBJ2-3	CSVEDLTAGGVGTDTQYF	TGCAGCGTTGAAGATCTTACAGCGGGGGGCGTAGGCACAGATACGCAGTATTTT
TRBD2	TRBV20-1	NA	TRBJ2-4	CSASGRAWDKNIQYF	TGCAGTGCTAGCGGGAGGGCCTGGGACAAAAACATTCAGTACTTC
NA	TRBV7-9	many	TRBJ2-7	CASSSLGTAHEQYF	TGTGCCAGCAGCTCCTTAGGGACGGCGCACGAGCAGTACTTC
TRBD2	TRBV11-2	many	TRBJ2-3	CASSTRGGSFTDTQYF	TGTGCCAGCAGCACCCGCGGGGGGAGCTTCACAGATACGCAGTATTTT
NA	TRBV20-1	NA	TRBJ2-1	CSARTSHSYNEQFF	TGCAGTGCTAGAACCTCTCACTCCTACAATGAGCAGTTCTTC
NA	TRBV12-3/TRBV12-4	NA	TRBJ1-2	CASSRTVESYTF	TGTGCCAGCAGTAGGACGGTTGAAAGCTACACCTTC
TRBD2	TRBV5-1	few	TRBJ2-7	CASSIYIAGEYEQYF	TGCGCCAGCAGTATCTACATAGCGGGAGAATACGAGCAGTACTTC
NA	TRBV10-1	NA	TRBJ2-3	CASSEERSTDTQYF	TGCGCCAGCAGTGAGGAACGGAGCACAGATACGCAGTATTTT
NA	TRBV20-1	few	TRBJ1-1	CSARDPTGLNTEAFF	TGCAGTGCTAGAGATCCCACAGGGTTGAACACTGAAGCTTTCTTT
TRBD2	TRBV7-3	many	TRBJ2-1	CASSPRTSGSVNEQFF	TGTGCCAGCAGCCCAAGGACTAGCGGGAGTGTCAATGAGCAGTTCTTC
TRBD2	TRBV10-2	NA	TRBJ2-5	CASTRRLAGGQETQYF	TGCGCCAGCACCCGAAGGCTAGCGGGGGGTCAAGAGACCCAGTACTTC
NA	TRBV14	many	TRBJ2-1	CASSQAWGTLGHEQFF	TGTGCCAGCAGCCAAGCTTGGGGGACGTTAGGGCATGAGCAGTTCTTC
TRBD1	TRBV29-1	many	TRBJ2-5	CSGVPGQIKETQYF	TGCAGCGGTGTGCCGGGACAGATTAAAGAGACCCAGTACTTC
NA	TRBV6-4	few	TRBJ2-3	CASSVVGDPTDTQYF	TGTGCCAGCAGTGTTGTAGGGGACCCCACAGATACGCAGTATTTT
NA	TRBV12-3/TRBV12-4	few	TRBJ2-7	CASSFRYEQYF	TGTGCCAGCAGTTTTAGGTACGAGCAGTACTTC
NA	TRBV25-1	NA	TRBJ2-1	CASSELFRGEQFF	TGTGCCAGCAGTGAACTGTTCAGGGGTGAGCAGTTCTTC
TRBD2	TRBV7-2	many	TRBJ2-5	CASSGRGGETQYF	TGTGCCAGCAGCGGTCGGGGGGGAGAGACCCAGTACTTC
NA	TRBV7-9	many	TRBJ1-1	CASSLKRERPNTEAFF	TGTGCCAGCAGCTTAAAGAGGGAGAGGCCGAACACTGAAGCTTTCTTT